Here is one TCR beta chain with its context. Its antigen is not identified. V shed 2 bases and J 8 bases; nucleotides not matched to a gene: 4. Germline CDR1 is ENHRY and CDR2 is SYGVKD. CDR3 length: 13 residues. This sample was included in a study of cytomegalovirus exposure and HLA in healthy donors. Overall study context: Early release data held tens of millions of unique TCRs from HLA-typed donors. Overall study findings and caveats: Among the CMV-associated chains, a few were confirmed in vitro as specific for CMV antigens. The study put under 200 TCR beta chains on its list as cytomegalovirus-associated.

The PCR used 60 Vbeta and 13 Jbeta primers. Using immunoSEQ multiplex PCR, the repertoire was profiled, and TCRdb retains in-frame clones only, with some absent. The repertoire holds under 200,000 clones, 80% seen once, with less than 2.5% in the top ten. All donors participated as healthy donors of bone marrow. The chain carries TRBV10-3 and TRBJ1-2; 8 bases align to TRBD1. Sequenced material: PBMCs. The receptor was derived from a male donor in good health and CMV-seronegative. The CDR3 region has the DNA TGTGCCATCAGTGAGGGACAGGGCGGGGGCTACACCTTC. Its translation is CAISEGQGGGYTF.